This paragraph covers one TCR beta chain sequence. There are many counts of this clonotype. What this receptor recognizes is not known. No much larger clone is present one base from it, and per-base qualities are unavailable. The sample originates from a study of human T cells and chemical hapten exposure (dated by TCRdb to about 2021). About the investigation overall: For sensitization, 2% DPC in acetone was applied to a 2 cm by 2 cm area of upper inner arm skin. Throughout the approximately 25-week study period, patients were also given weekly therapeutic DPC doses on the scalp. Patch testing was performed on the upper back with Finn chambers containing 0.01% DPC, and the patch tests were scored after 6 days according to International Contact Dermatitis Research Group standards. The patient cohort, mostly female, included alopecia areata with under or over 50% scalp involvement, alopecia totalis and alopecia universalis. Libraries were pooled for sequencing, and variation in per-sample TCR yields was attributed mainly to small differences in library volumes within the pool. This study followed changes in the peripheral blood TCR repertoire in vivo during primary and secondary sensitization of alopecia patients to the hapten diphenylcyclopropenone (DPC). Patient blood was sampled pre-sensitization (week 0) and at 2, 6 and about 24 weeks after DPC sensitization. Blood for TCR sequencing was provided by twenty-nine alopecia patients at one to four time points (pre-sensitization, 2, 6 and 24 weeks).

Broad study findings and their caveats: The number of TCRs above 1 in 1000 frequency did not change with DPC sensitization; there was no evidence of global repertoire structure alterations. All patients had alopecia, a presumed autoimmune disease, so their immune response might differ from that of healthy individuals. Compared with pre-sensitization or healthy control sets, expanded TCRs formed significantly more large CDR3 similarity clusters, which is consistent with antigen-driven responses. After repeated subsampling, changes were observed in the strength of the expansion versus patch-test correlation and in the threshold at which the correlation became significant. The number of PT1 expanded TCRs positively correlated with patch test score, significant at thresholds 8, 16 and 32 but not 4.

CDR1 and CDR2 (SGHRS, YFSETQ) derive from the germline V gene. Counted from cysteine to phenylalanine, this CDR3 has 16 amino acids. The CDR3 DNA has 48 bases and is translated from base 1. Cut back by 2 bases and 1 base, the V and J ends lie 10 bases apart. The time point label, read with the paper, signifies: patch test 2, 6 weeks after DPC sensitization. Taken with the paper, the label for treatment or condition translates to: therapeutic diphenylcyclopropenone sensitization with weekly scalp DPC. At every patch-test visit, the blood draw took place before the patch test was put on. Eligible patients were aged 18 to 70, diagnosed with alopecia, deemed suitable for DPC therapy, and excluded if pregnant. Unfractionated whole blood was collected in Tempus Blood RNA tubes, and total RNA was extracted from that blood. Libraries came from RACE. The sequencer was a NextSeq 500. During library preparation, unique molecular identifiers were attached to individual cDNA molecules so that TCRs could be counted quantitatively and reproducibly. From each blood RNA sample, both TCR alpha and TCR beta chains were sequenced. The study's processing was this. A median of roughly 100,000 TCRs per sample was observed, with a range of 23,224 to 690,600. The Decombinator software suite was used to annotate V, J and CDR3 in the TCR reads. Every sample was subsampled to the same number of TCRs (28,000) for the PS versus PT1 abundance plots. Expanded TCRs were defined as absent before sensitization and observed at least eight times at the 2-week time point. TCRdb reworked the public reads: Q25 trimming with fastp, MiXCR clone assembly, productive beta chains retained. All rows with the same CDR3 protein become a single entry with the most common DNA and genes. The V and J calls and clone size are TCRdb's, not the authors'. Recorded for this sample are a few hundred thousand distinct CDR3 sequences; around 6% of them occurred a single time. Roughly 5.4% of the sample lies in the top ten.

This material consisted of whole blood, taken in connection with sensitization to the hapten diphenylcyclopropenone (DPC). This receptor chain uses TRBV5-1 and TRBJ1-6; a tentative D match to TRBD1 spans 6 bases. This receptor was obtained from a woman aged 18 to 35 with alopecia areata. Some clones in this sample may be carry-over from other donors' samples. CDR3 sequence: CASSLQGNSYNSPLHF. The nucleotides are TGCGCCAGCAGCTTACAGGGAAATTCCTATAATTCACCCCTCCACTTT.